The clone carrying this T cell receptor beta chain was recorded many times. Germline V gene data show CDR1 as SGHTA and CDR2 as FQGNSA. The CDR3 has 15 amino acids. J gave up 5 bases and V 0 bases, and 6 bases lay outside the gene matches. The record originates from a study of T cells in Graves' hyperthyroidism and ophthalmopathy. There were TCR beta CDR3 regions amplified from RNA transcripts. Researchers ran a first-round RT-PCR on the TCR CDR3 using the HTBI primer set. MiXCR, applied by TCRdb to the multiplex PCR reads, yields one record per CDR3 protein. The data contain around 600,000 distinct CDR3 sequences, 45% of them singletons.

This chain links TRBV7-2 with TRBJ2-5; 7 positions match TRBD1. Sequenced sample: peripheral blood or thyroid tissue (not recorded which). This TCR was recovered from an adult man with Graves' disease, either hyperthyroidism or ophthalmopathy (not recorded which). The CDR3 nucleotides are TGTGCCAGCAGCTTAGCGAGGGGGCTCGGGGAGACCCAGTACTTC. This sequence encodes CASSLARGLGETQYF.